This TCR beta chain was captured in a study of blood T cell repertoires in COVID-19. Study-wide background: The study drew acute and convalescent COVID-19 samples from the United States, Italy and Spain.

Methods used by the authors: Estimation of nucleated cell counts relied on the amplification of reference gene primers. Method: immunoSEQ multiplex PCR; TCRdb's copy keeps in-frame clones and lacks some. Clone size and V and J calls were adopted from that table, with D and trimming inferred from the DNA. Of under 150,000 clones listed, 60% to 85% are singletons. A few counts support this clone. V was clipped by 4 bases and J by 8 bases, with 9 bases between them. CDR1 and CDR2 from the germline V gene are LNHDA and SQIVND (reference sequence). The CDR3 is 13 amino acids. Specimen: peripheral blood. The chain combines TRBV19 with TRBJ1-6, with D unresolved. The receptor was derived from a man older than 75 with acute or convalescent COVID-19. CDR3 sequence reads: CASSRRMDSPLHF. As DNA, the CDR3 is TGTGCCAGTAGTAGGCGGATGGATTCACCCCTCCACTTT. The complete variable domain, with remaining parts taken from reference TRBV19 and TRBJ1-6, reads DGGITQSPKYLFRKEGQNVTLSCEQNLNHDAMYWYRQDPGQGLRLIYYSQIVNDFQKGDIAEGYSVSREKKESFPLTVTSAQKNPTAFYLCASSRRMDSPLHFGNGTRLTVT.